These 27 T cell receptor beta chains were all obtained from the same sample, sequenced in a study of control samples from healthy donors and cancer patients (dated by TCRdb to about 2020). Library preparation used the immunoSEQ multiplex PCR assay. Held by TCRdb, this immuneACCESS table contains in-frame sequences only and omits some clones. Under half of the omission traces to an unresolved V gene where checked; the cause of the rest is unknown. The sample table lists around 94,000 clones, approximately 90% of them with a count of one. The leading ten clones occupy about 2.5% of the sample. Sequencing input: blood. These receptor sequences come from a woman in her late teens or twenties in good health.

J is TRBJ2-2 and V is TRBV5-1; a weak D match, TRBD2 (5 bases). The CDR3 has 16 residues. Trimming left V 4 bases short and J 4 bases short, with 17 bases between. Germline CDR1 SGHRS, CDR2 YFSETQ. The CDR3 region has the DNA TGCGCCAGCAGCCCAACGGGCCAGCGGACCACCGGGGAGCTGTTTTTT. Protein product: CASSPTGQRTTGELFF.

V and J are TRBV7-8 and TRBJ2-2; D is possibly TRBD1 or TRBD2 (5 bases each). The length of the CDR3 is 15 residues. The V and J ends lost 4 bases and 2 bases respectively, with 11 bases between them. Germline V gene sequence: CDR1 SGHVS, CDR2 FQNEAQ. CDR3 region: CASSYRGRNTGELFF. Here the CDR3 DNA reads TGTGCCAGCAGCTACCGGGGCCGAAACACCGGGGAGCTGTTTTTT.

This chain joins TRBV7-2 and TRBJ1-6; no clear D. The germline V gene encodes CDR1 SGHTA and CDR2 FQGNSA. The CDR3 runs to 13 residues. The germline V and J ends were trimmed by 1 base and 15 bases, with 13 bases remaining between them. CDR3 in amino acids: CASSLVVGVILHF. The CDR3 DNA reads as TGTGCCAGCAGCTTAGTTGTGGGCGTGATCCTCCACTTT. The complete variable domain, with remaining parts taken from reference TRBV7-2 and TRBJ1-6, reads GAGVSQSPSNKVTEKGKDVELRCDPISGHTALYWYRQSLGQGLEFLIYFQGNSAPDKSGLPSDRFSAERTGGSVSTLTIQRTQQEDSAVYLCASSLVVGVILHFGNGTRLTVT.

This clone came up a few times. This rearrangement joins TRBV7-9 to TRBJ1-3; D unresolved. The CDR3 covers 18 residues. Trimming stripped 4 bases from V and 1 base from J, with 20 bases between. The germline gives CDR1 SEHNR, CDR2 FQNEAQ (reference sequence). CDR3 coding DNA: TGTGCCAGCAGCTCCCTACGTTTCGGGGTGTTATCTGGAAACACCATATATTTT. Amino acids: CASSSLRFGVLSGNTIYF.

In its sample, this clone was seen once. The chain carries TRBV6-6 and TRBJ2-5; 10 nucleotides agree with TRBD2. The CDR3 runs 13 residues. The germline CDR1 and CDR2 sequences are MNHNY and SVGAGI (reference sequence). The trim removed 8 bases at V and 6 bases at J, leaving 6 bases unmatched. The CDR3 sequence: CASQRGGMQTQYF. DNA of the CDR3: TGTGCCAGCCAGCGGGGGGGCATGCAGACCCAGTACTTC.

The chain links TRBV28 to TRBJ1-5; D gene unclear. The CDR3 covers 14 residues. Between the trimmed V and J ends, which lost 2 bases and 4 bases, there was a span of 9 bases. Germline V gives CDR1 MDHEN, CDR2 SYDVKM. CDR3 bases: TGTGCCAGCAGTTTAGTAACACCAAATCAGCCCCAGCATTTT. Translation gives CASSLVTPNQPQHF. Drawing the rest from reference TRBV28 and TRBJ1-5, the complete variable domain is DVKVTQSSRYLVKRTGEKVFLECVQDMDHENMFWYRQDPGLGLRLIYFSYDVKMKEKGDIPEGYSVSREKKERFSLILESASTNQTSMYLCASSLVTPNQPQHFGDGTRLSIL.

A single count supports this clone. The chain couples TRBV19 to TRBJ1-5; TRBD1 might be the D (5 bases). Per germline, CDR1 LNHDA and CDR2 SQIVND (reference sequence). The CDR3 length is 15 residues. V lost 3 bases to trimming and J lost 4 bases, with 13 bases between them. CDR3 in amino acids: CASSILGVANQPQHF. For the CDR3, the DNA is TGTGCCAGTAGTATTTTAGGGGTGGCAAATCAGCCCCAGCATTTT.

The chain employs TRBV5-1 and TRBJ2-3; 7 nucleotides agree with TRBD1. V was clipped by 5 bases and J by 6 bases; unmatched bases: 9. The CDR3 is made up of 14 amino acids. CDR1 is SGHRS, CDR2 YFSETQ, per germline. For the CDR3, the DNA is TGCGCCAGCAGAATGGCAGGGGGTATTGATACGCAGTATTTT. Protein product: CASRMAGGIDTQYF.

The chain is built from TRBV5-1 and TRBJ2-3; D gene unclear. Trimming cost V 1 base and J 2 bases, with 11 bases left between them. Germline CDR1 is SGHRS and CDR2 is YFSETQ. This CDR3 has 15 amino acids. The DNA for the CDR3 is TGCGCCAGCAGCTTGTTCGATACTCCCACAGATACGCAGTATTTT. Translation gives CASSLFDTPTDTQYF.

This rearrangement joins TRBV2 to TRBJ1-3; D remains ambiguous. This CDR3 region has 14 residues. Germline V CDR1 and CDR2: SNHLY, FYNNEI. Trimming took 2 bases from V and 3 from J, leaving 8 bases between them. The CDR3 DNA follows: TGTGCCAGCAGTGAAATGAGAGGTGGAAACACCATATATTTT. As protein: CASSEMRGGNTIYF.

The chain is built from TRBV19 and TRBJ2-1, with 9 bases lining up with TRBD2. Trimming removed 7 bases from V and 6 bases from J; junction bases left unmatched: 10. The germline V gene has CDR1 LNHDA and CDR2 SQIVND (reference sequence). The CDR3 loop spans 15 amino acids. In DNA form, the CDR3 reads TGTGCCAGTACCACCGGGACTAGCCCAGGCAATGAGCAGTTCTTC. As protein: CASTTGTSPGNEQFF.

The V gene is TRBV11-3, the J gene TRBJ2-1; a weak D match, TRBD2 (6 bases). Trimming stripped 4 bases from V and 7 bases from J, with 17 bases between. Germline V gene sequence: CDR1 SGHNT, CDR2 YENEEA. This CDR3 has 15 amino acids. The CDR3 loop is CASSSRDPRGNEQFF. The CDR3 nucleotides are TGTGCCAGCAGCTCCAGAGACCCTCGGGGGAATGAGCAGTTCTTC. Full variable domain (remainder filled in from reference TRBV11-3 and TRBJ2-1): EAGVVQSPRYKIIEKKQPVAFWCNPISGHNTLYWYLQNLGQGPELLIRYENEEAVDDSQLPKDRFSAERLKGVDSTLKIQPAELGDSAVYLCASSSRDPRGNEQFFGPGTRLTVL.

This chain's CDR3 is CAWSLDTEAFF. The CDR3 bases are TGTGCCTGGAGTTTGGACACTGAAGCTTTCTTT. V is TRBV30 and J is TRBJ1-1; D is unclear. The CDR3 consists of 11 residues. The V gene's germline CDR1 is GTSNPN and CDR2 SVGIG (reference sequence). V lost 2 bases, J lost 3 bases, and 4 bases lay in between.

The V gene is TRBV7-9, the J gene TRBJ1-1; 9 bases line up with TRBD1. Trimming removed 4 bases from V and 3 bases from J; junction bases left unmatched: 6. CDR3 length: 15 residues. Germline V lookup: CDR1 SEHNR, CDR2 FQNEAQ (reference sequence). The CDR3: CASSSHRGPDTEAFF. The DNA of the CDR3 is TGTGCCAGCAGCTCCCACAGGGGGCCCGACACTGAAGCTTTCTTT. Full variable domain (missing parts from reference TRBV7-9 and TRBJ1-1): DTGVSQNPRHKITKRGQNVTFRCDPISEHNRLYWYRQTLGQGPEFLTYFQNEAQLEKSRLLSDRFSAERPKGSFSTLEIQRTEQGDSAMYLCASSSHRGPDTEAFFGQGTRLTVV.

The V call is TRBV7-2, the J call TRBJ1-3; no definite D call. The V and J ends lost 1 base and 0 bases respectively, with 7 bases between them. This CDR3 comprises 15 residues. Looked up from germline, CDR1 is SGHTA and CDR2 is FQGNSA. The CDR3 sequence is CASSLGGSSGNTIYF. CDR3 coding DNA: TGTGCCAGCAGCTTAGGGGGTAGCTCTGGAAACACCATATATTTT.

The CDR3 region has the DNA TGTGCCAGCAGCTACCTAGTTACCCACGAGCAGTACTTC. It is translated as CASSYLVTHEQYF. The rearrangement links TRBV7-2 to TRBJ2-7, with D unclear. This CDR3 comprises 13 residues. Germline values: CDR1 SGHTA, CDR2 FQGNSA. The V end was cut by 4 bases, the J end by 5 bases, with 12 bases between.

J is TRBJ2-3 and V is TRBV7-9; D is undetermined. V was trimmed by 1 base and J by 6 bases, leaving 8 bases between them. CDR3 length equals 13 residues. Per germline, CDR1 SEHNR and CDR2 FQNEAQ (reference sequence). CDR3 residues: CASSLGSADTQYF. The CDR3 DNA is TGTGCCAGCAGCTTAGGGTCCGCGGATACGCAGTATTTT.

The chain couples TRBV6-1 to TRBJ2-3; perhaps TRBD1 as D (6 bases). The germline V gene encodes CDR1 MNHNS and CDR2 SASEGT. There are 15 residues in the CDR3. Trimming shortened V by 3 bases and J by 0 bases, and 10 bases separated the two germline ends. CDR3 protein: CASSDSGVSTDTQYF. The CDR3 coding sequence is TGTGCCAGCAGTGATTCAGGGGTGAGCACAGATACGCAGTATTTT.

V and J are TRBV25-1 and TRBJ1-2; D unresolved. This CDR3 is built from 14 residues. Germline CDR1 is MGHDK and CDR2 is SYGVNS. V lost 3 bases and J 3 bases, leaving 11 bases between the germline ends. The CDR3, as DNA: TGTGCCAGCAGTGACGTAACAGAGTACTATGGCTACACCTTC. It translates to CASSDVTEYYGYTF.

The rearrangement uses TRBV7-9 and TRBJ2-3; no definite D call. V lost 2 bases, J lost 0 bases, and 12 bases lay in between. The CDR3 has 16 residues. Germline values: CDR1 SEHNR, CDR2 FQNEAQ (reference sequence). As DNA, the CDR3 is TGTGCCAGCAGCTTAATGGGCAGGTCTAGCACAGATACGCAGTATTTT. It is translated as CASSLMGRSSTDTQYF.

This sequence joins TRBV5-1 and TRBJ2-3; either TRBD1 or TRBD2 may fit D (5 bases each). The V gene lost 4 bases and the J gene lost 3 bases, with 15 bases spanning the gap. Germline V gene sequence: CDR1 SGHRS, CDR2 YFSETQ. This CDR3 is built from 15 residues. The DNA of the CDR3 is TGCGCCAGCAGCCCCCAGGGAGTTGGGACAGATACGCAGTATTTT. This codes for CASSPQGVGTDTQYF.

V gene TRBV6-1 combines with J gene TRBJ1-1; a possible D gene is TRBD1 (5 bases). Trimming removed 1 base from V and 1 base from J, with 13 bases in between. CDR3 length equals 16 residues. CDR1 MNHNS and CDR2 SASEGT come from the germline V gene. CDR3 loop: CASSEGRGRGNTEAFF. DNA of the CDR3: TGTGCCAGCAGTGAAGGAAGGGGACGTGGGAACACTGAAGCTTTCTTT.

The genes are TRBV4-1 and TRBJ1-6; 8 positions match TRBD1. J gave up 7 bases and V 2 bases, and 7 bases lay outside the gene matches. CDR1 MGHRA and CDR2 YSYEKL come from the germline V gene. The CDR3 is 16 amino acids. DNA for the CDR3: TGCGCCAGCAGCCAACTCCCCCCAGGGGGCAATTCACCCCTCCACTTT. Translation: CASSQLPPGGNSPLHF.

The chain links TRBV19 to TRBJ2-4, with D uncertain. The V gene's germline CDR1 is LNHDA and CDR2 SQIVND (reference sequence). V was clipped by 1 base and J by 2 bases, with 9 bases between them. CDR3 size: 15 residues. The CDR3 region has the DNA TGTGCCAGTAGTATAGTTCCGGGCACCAAAAACATTCAGTACTTC. This encodes CASSIVPGTKNIQYF.

V and J are TRBV30 and TRBJ1-2; TRBD1 matches at 9 bases. V lost 1 base, J lost 3 bases, and 6 bases stayed unmatched. Germline V gene sequence: CDR1 GTSNPN, CDR2 SVGIG (reference sequence). The length of the CDR3 is 15 residues. The CDR3 is CAWSGGDRVYYGYTF. The DNA for the CDR3 is TGTGCCTGGAGTGGGGGGGACAGGGTTTACTATGGCTACACCTTC.

CDR3 DNA: TGTGCCGTAAGGACCGGGACTAGCGGATACTACGAGCAGTACTTC. Protein sequence: CAVRTGTSGYYEQYF. The chain employs TRBV6-6 and TRBJ2-7; 11 bases match TRBD2. Looked up from germline, CDR1 is MNHNY and CDR2 is SVGAGI (reference sequence). This CDR3 spans 15 amino acids. With 11 bases clipped from V and 3 bases from J, the junction kept 12 bases outside the gene matches.

This chain connects TRBV29-1 to TRBJ1-2, with D possibly TRBD1 on 6 matching bases. Trimming took 0 bases from V and 11 from J, leaving 22 bases between them. This CDR3 comprises 15 residues. CDR1 is SQVTM and CDR2 is ANQGSEA in the germline V gene. This CDR3 reads CSVEDLYGGSMSYTF. In DNA, the CDR3 is TGCAGCGTTGAAGATCTATACGGGGGCTCTATGTCATACACCTTC.